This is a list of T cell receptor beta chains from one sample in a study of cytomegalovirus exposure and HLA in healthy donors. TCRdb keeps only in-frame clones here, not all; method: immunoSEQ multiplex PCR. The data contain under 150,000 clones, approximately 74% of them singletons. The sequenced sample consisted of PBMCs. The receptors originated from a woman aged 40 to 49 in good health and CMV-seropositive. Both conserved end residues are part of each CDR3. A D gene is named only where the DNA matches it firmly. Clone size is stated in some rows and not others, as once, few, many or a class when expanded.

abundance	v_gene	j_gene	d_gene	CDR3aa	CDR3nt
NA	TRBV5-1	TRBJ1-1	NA	CASSGRDTEAFF	TGCGCCAGCAGCGGTCGGGACACTGAAGCTTTCTTT
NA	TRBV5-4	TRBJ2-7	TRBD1	CASSLKGTGGHEQYF	TGTGCCAGCAGCTTGAAGGGGACAGGGGGGCACGAGCAGTACTTC
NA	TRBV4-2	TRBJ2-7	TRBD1	CASSQDEGQGAYEQYF	TGTGCCAGCAGCCAGGATGAGGGACAGGGGGCCTACGAGCAGTACTTC
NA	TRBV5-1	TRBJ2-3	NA	CASSFGHSTDTQYF	TGCGCCAGCAGCTTTGGACACAGCACAGATACGCAGTATTTT
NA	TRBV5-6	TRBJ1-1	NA	CASSLWRGNTEAFF	TGTGCCAGCAGCTTGTGGCGAGGGAACACTGAAGCTTTCTTT
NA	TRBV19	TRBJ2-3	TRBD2	CASSILAGAGTDTQYF	TGTGCCAGTAGTATACTAGCGGGAGCGGGCACAGATACGCAGTATTTT
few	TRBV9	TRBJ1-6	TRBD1	CASSRGQVNSPLHF	TGTGCCAGCAGCCGAGGACAGGTGAATTCACCCCTCCACTTT
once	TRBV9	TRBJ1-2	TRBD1	CASSVVGDRPMRLNYGYTF	TGTGCCAGCAGCGTAGTAGGGGACAGACCCATGAGACTTAACTATGGCTACACCTTC
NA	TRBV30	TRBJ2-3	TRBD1	CAWGGQGWGTDTQYF	TGTGCCTGGGGGGGACAGGGATGGGGCACAGATACGCAGTATTTT
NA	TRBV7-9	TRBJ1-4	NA	CASSLTSNEKLFF	TGTGCCAGCAGCTTAACCAGTAATGAAAAACTGTTTTTT
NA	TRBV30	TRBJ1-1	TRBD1	CAWSAWTGGPEAFF	TGTGCCTGGAGTGCCTGGACAGGGGGCCCTGAAGCTTTCTTT
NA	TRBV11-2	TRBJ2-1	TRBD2	CASTSNRGGYNEQFF	TGTGCCAGCACTTCGAACCGGGGGGGCTACAATGAGCAGTTCTTC
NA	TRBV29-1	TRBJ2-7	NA	CSVKQEYEQYF	TGCAGCGTGAAACAGGAGTACGAGCAGTACTTC
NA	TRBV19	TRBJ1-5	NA	CASSISAGNQPQHF	TGTGCCAGTAGTATTTCTGCAGGCAATCAGCCCCAGCATTTT
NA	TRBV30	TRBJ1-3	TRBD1	CAWSEGTASGNTIYF	TGTGCCTGGAGTGAGGGGACAGCCTCTGGAAACACCATATATTTT
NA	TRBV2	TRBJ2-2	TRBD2	CASRVGTSGRSGELFF	TGTGCCAGCAGGGTCGGGACTAGCGGGAGGTCCGGGGAGCTGTTTTTT
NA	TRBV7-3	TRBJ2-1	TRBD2	CASSLPTSGGAREQFF	TGTGCCAGCAGCCTACCGACTAGCGGGGGGGCCAGAGAGCAGTTCTTC
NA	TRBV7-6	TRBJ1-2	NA	CASSLAGRYGYTF	TGTGCCAGCAGCTTAGCGGGGCGATATGGCTACACCTTC
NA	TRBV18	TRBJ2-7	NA	CASSPPSQGTQGGQYF	TGTGCCAGCTCACCACCGTCCCAAGGGACACAAGGTGGGCAGTACTTC
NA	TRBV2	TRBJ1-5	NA	CASSGFRGPNQPQHF	TGTGCCAGCAGTGGGTTTAGGGGCCCCAATCAGCCCCAGCATTTT
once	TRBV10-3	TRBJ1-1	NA	CAASGDSTEAFF	TGTGCCGCCTCCGGAGACTCCACTGAAGCTTTCTTT
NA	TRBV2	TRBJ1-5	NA	CASRPQQGYSNQPQHF	TGTGCCAGCAGACCTCAGCAGGGATATAGCAATCAGCCCCAGCATTTT